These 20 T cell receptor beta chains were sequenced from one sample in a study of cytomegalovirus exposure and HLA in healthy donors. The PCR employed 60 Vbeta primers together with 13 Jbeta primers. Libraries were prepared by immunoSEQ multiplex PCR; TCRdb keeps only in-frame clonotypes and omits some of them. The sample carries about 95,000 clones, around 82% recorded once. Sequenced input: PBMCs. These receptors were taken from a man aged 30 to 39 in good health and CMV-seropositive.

CDR3 sequence (DNA): TGCGCCAGCAGCTTGGGCGGGGTCGGGTACGAGCAGTACTTC. Encoded protein: CASSLGGVGYEQYF. The chain recombines TRBV5-1 with TRBJ2-7; TRBD2 might be the D (6 bases). CDR1 and CDR2 (germline): SGHRS, YFSETQ. The CDR3 length is 14 residues. V shed 0 bases and J shed 4 bases, with 11 bases lying between them.

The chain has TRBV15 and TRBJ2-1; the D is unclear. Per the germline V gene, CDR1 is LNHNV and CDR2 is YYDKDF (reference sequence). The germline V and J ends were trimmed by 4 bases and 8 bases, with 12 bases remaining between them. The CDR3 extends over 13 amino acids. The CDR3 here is CATSISLQHEQFF. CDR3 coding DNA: TGTGCCACCAGCATAAGCCTCCAACATGAGCAGTTCTTC.

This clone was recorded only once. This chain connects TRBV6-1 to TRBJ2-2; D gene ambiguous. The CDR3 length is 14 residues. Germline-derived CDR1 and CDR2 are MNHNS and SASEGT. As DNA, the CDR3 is TGTGCTCTAACGTGGTTCGCGAACACCGGGGAGCTGTTTTTT. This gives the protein CALTWFANTGELFF.

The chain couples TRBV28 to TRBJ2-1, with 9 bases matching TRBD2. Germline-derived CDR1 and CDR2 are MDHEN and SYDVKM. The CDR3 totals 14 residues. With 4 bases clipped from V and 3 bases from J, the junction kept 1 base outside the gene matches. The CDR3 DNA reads TGTGCCAGCAGTTCAGCGGGAGGCTACAATGAGCAGTTCTTC. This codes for CASSSAGGYNEQFF.

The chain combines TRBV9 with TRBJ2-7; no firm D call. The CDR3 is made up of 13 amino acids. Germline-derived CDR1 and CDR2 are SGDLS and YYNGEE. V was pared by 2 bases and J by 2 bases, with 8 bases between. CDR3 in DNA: TGTGCCAGCAGCGTTGACTCACCCTACGAGCAGTACTTC. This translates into CASSVDSPYEQYF.

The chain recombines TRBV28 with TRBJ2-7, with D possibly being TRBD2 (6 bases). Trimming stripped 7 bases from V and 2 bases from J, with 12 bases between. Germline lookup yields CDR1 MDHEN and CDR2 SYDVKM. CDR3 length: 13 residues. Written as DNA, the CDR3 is TGTGCCAGCATATCGGGACTCGCCTACGAGCAGTACTTC. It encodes CASISGLAYEQYF.

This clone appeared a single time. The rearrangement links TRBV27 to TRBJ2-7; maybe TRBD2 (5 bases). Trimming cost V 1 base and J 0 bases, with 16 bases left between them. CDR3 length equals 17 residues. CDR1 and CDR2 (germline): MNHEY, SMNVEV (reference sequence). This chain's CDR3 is CASSLFGGLGFSYEQYF. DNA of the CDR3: TGTGCCAGCAGTTTATTCGGCGGACTCGGGTTCTCCTACGAGCAGTACTTC.

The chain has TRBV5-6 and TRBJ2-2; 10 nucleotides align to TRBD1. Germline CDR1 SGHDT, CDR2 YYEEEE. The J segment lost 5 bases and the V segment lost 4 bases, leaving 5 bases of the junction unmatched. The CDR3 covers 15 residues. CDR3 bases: TGTGCCAGCAGCCTCGACAGGGGGCTAACCGGGGAGCTGTTTTTT. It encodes CASSLDRGLTGELFF. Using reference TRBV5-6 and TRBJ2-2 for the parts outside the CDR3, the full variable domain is DAGVTQSPTHLIKTRGQQVTLRCSPKSGHDTVSWYQQALGQGPQFIFQYYEEEERQRGNFPDRFSGHQFPNYSSELNVNALLLGDSALYLCASSLDRGLTGELFFGEGSRLTVL.

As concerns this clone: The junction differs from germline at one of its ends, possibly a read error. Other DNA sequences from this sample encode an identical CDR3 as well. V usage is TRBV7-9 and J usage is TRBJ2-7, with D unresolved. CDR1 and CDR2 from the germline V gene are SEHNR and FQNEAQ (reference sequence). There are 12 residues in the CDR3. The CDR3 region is CSSSLDSYEQYF. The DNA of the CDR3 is TGTTCCAGCAGCTTAGATTCGTACGAGCAGTACTTC.

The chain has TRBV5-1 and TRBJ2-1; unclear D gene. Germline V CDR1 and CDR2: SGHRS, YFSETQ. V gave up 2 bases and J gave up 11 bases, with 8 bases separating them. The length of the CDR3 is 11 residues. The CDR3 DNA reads TGCGCCAGCAGCTTTAGTGGGCAGCAGTTCTTC. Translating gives CASSFSGQQFF.

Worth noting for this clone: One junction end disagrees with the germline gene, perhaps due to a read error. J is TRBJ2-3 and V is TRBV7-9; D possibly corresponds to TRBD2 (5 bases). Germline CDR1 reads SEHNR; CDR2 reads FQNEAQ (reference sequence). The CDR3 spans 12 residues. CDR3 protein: CSSSRTGDTQYF. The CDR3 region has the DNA TGTTCCAGCAGCCGAACGGGGGATACGCAGTATTTT. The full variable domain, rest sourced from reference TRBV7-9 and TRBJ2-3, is DTGVSQNPRHKITKRGQNVTFRCDPISEHNRLYWYRQTLGQGPEFLTYFQNEAQLEKSRLLSDRFSAERPKGSFSTLEIQRTEQGDSAMYLCSSSRTGDTQYFGPGTRLTVL.

The chain's CDR3 is CASSSGGRANNSPLHF. The CDR3 coding sequence is TGTGCCAGTAGCAGCGGCGGGAGAGCAAATAATTCACCCCTCCACTTT. This rearrangement joins TRBV19 to TRBJ1-6; D ambiguous. Trimming cost V 6 bases and J 5 bases, with 17 bases left between them. Looked up from germline, CDR1 is LNHDA and CDR2 is SQIVND (reference sequence). The CDR3 has 16 residues.

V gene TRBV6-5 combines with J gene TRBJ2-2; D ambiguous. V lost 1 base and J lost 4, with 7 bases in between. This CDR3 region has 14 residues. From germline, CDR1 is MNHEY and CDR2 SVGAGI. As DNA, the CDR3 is TGTGCCAGCAGTTACTTTCAGTTCACCGGGGAGCTGTTTTTT. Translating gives CASSYFQFTGELFF.

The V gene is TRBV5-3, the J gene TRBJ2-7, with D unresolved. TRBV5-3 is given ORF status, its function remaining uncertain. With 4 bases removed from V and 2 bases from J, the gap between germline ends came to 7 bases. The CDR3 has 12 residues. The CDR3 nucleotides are TGTGCCAGAAGCCAGGAACCCTACGAGCAGTACTTC. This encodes CARSQEPYEQYF.

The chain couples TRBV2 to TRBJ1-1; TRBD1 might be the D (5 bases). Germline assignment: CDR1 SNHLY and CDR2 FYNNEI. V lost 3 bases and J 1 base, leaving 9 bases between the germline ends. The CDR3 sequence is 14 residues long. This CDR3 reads CASSEWGRNTEAFF. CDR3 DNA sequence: TGTGCCAGCAGTGAGTGGGGCAGGAACACTGAAGCTTTCTTT. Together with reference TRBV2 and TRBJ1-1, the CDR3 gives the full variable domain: EPEVTQTPSHQVTQMGQEVILRCVPISNHLYFYWYRQILGQKVEFLVSFYNNEISEKSEIFDDQFSVERPDGSNFTLKIRSTKLEDSAMYFCASSEWGRNTEAFFGQGTRLTVV.

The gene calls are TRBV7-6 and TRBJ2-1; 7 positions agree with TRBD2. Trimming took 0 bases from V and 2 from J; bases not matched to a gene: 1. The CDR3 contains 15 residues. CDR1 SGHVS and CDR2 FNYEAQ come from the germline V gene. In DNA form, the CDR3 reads TGTGCCAGCAGCTTAGCGGGAGGGCCCTACAATGAGCAGTTCTTC. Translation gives CASSLAGGPYNEQFF.

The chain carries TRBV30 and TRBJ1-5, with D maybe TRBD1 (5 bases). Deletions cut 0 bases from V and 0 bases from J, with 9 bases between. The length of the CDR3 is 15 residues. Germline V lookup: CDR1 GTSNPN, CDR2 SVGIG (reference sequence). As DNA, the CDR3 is TGTGCCTGGAGTGTACCCGGGGGTAGCAATCAGCCCCAGCATTTT. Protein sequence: CAWSVPGGSNQPQHF.

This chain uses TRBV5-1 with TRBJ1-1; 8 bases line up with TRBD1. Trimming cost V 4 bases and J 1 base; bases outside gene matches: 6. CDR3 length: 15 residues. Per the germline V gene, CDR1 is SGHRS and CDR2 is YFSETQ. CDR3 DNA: TGCGCCAGCAGCCCTGGACAGGGATGGAACACTGAAGCTTTCTTT. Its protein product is CASSPGQGWNTEAFF.

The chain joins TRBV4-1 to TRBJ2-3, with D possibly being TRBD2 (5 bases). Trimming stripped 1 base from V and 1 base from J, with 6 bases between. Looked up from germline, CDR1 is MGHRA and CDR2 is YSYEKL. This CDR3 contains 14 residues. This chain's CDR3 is CASSQVRGTDTQYF. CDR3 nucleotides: TGCGCCAGCAGCCAAGTGCGGGGCACAGATACGCAGTATTTT.

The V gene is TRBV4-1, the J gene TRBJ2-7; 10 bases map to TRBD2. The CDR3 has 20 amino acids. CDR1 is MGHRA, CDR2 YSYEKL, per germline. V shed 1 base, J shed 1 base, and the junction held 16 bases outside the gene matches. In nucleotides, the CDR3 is TGCGCCAGCAGCCAAGGGGAAGGGCTAGCGGGAGTAGCTATGTCCTACGAGCAGTACTTC. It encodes CASSQGEGLAGVAMSYEQYF.